The following is a TCR beta chain sequence with its context. Its antigen is as yet unknown. The sample comes from a study of PD-1 blockade in classical Hodgkin lymphoma. Points from the study as a whole: When set against healthy donors, newly diagnosed patients were reported to show lower baseline TCR diversity. Exclusion covered patients beginning nivolumab under 1 year post-ASCT.

Each patient's relapse followed autologous stem cell transplantation, and brentuximab vedotin exposure varied. Complete response, partial response or progressive disease was each patient's best response. Clones were read by immunoSEQ multiplex PCR, and TCRdb kept only the in-frame ones, dropping some. The sample records 40,000 to 50,000 clones, 78% being singletons. This clonotype was obtained from a human donor with classical Hodgkin lymphoma. Specimen: peripheral blood mononuclear cells (PBMCs), collected at baseline.

The CDR3 reads CASSLDRRTEAFF. In DNA form, the CDR3 reads TGTGCCAGCAGCTTGGACAGGCGCACTGAAGCTTTCTTT. The rearrangement links TRBV7-9 to TRBJ1-1; 7 bases match TRBD1. Germline CDR1 SEHNR, CDR2 FQNEAQ (reference sequence). V was clipped by 3 bases and J by 4 bases; unmatched bases: 2. The CDR3 totals 13 residues.